This T cell receptor beta chain was sequenced in a study of cytomegalovirus exposure and HLA in healthy donors. For the study at large: Out of approximately 400 genotyped donors, about 80% belonged to the Caucasian-associated ancestry cluster.

In the case of this clone: The antigen is undetermined.

The V and J ends lost 5 bases and 10 bases respectively, with 8 bases between them. The CDR3 is 9 amino acids. Germline CDR1 DFQATT, CDR2 SNEGSKA (reference sequence). Vbeta (60) and Jbeta (13) primers were used in the PCR. Profiled with immunoSEQ multiplex PCR; TCRdb holds only in-frame clones, not every one. The table shows about 130,000 clones, with around three quarters occurring only once. Points from the study as a whole: Highest at DRB1 and lowest at HLA-C, TCR association rates differed among HLA loci in a later analysis. Confirmation in vitro established that a few CMV-associated chains were specific for CMV antigens. In a later analysis, TCR beta V- and J-gene trimming showed a link to a missense DCLRE1C variant.

The sequenced sample consisted of PBMCs. The clonotype originates from a woman aged 50 to 65 in good health and CMV-seronegative. The chain has TRBV20-1 and TRBJ2-5; D remains ambiguous. The CDR3, as DNA: TGCAGTGCTGCCGGTGGCCAGTACTTC. It specifies CSAAGGQYF.